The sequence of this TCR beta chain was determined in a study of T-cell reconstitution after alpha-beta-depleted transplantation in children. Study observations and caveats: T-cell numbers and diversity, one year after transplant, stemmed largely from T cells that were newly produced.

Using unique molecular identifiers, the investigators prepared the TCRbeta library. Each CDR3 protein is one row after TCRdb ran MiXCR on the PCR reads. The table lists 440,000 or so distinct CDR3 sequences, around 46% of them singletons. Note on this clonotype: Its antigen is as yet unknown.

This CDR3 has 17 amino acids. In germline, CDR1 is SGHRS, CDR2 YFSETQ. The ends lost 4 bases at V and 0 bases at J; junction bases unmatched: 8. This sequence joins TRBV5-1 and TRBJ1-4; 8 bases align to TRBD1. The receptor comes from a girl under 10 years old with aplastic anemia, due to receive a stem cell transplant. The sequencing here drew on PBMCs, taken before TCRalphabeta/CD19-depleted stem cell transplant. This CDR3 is CASSRDRGQATNEKLFF. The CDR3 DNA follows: TGCGCCAGCAGCCGTGACAGGGGACAAGCAACTAATGAAAAACTGTTTTTT.